The present TCR beta chain was sequenced within a study of blood T cell repertoires in COVID-19 (dated by TCRdb to the early 2020s). Notes on the research overall: The collaborator samples originated in the United States, Italy and Spain and spanned the acute and convalescent phases of COVID-19. The material from the prospective study consisted of cDNA or gDNA derived from T cells, B-cell-depleted T cells, or PBMCs. Subjects who had been exposed to COVID-19, were actively infected with it, or had recovered from it provided the deeply sampled blood TCRbeta repertoires that made up the dataset. A freely available public database, intended as a resource for researchers studying the immune response to SARS-CoV-2, is where the repertoires were released. The samples were drawn from the first 160 participants of the ongoing ImmuneRACE study and from over 950 subjects provided by 6 global collaborators. Sample metadata almost always included a de-identified subject ID, COVID-19 status, age in years and sex. HLA class I and class II types, where available, came from metadata supplied by the sample provider rather than from assay-based typing.

The immunoSEQ Assay, a bias-controlled multiplex PCR, was used to amplify TCRbeta CDR3 regions from genomic DNA. In the source study's methods: The number of nucleated cells in each sample was estimated by amplification of reference gene primers within the assay. Sequence reads were collapsed and filtered to measure the absolute abundance of every unique TCRbeta CDR3 rearrangement. For each sample, productive Simpson clonality was calculated as the square root of Simpson's diversity index across productive rearrangements. TCRdb took this table from immuneACCESS and kept in-frame rearrangements with V and J called. Such tables lack part of the clones; where checked against another copy, unresolved V genes explain under half of the gap, and the rest is unexplained. For V, J and clone size, that table is used; D and trimming come from the DNA. Across this sample there are over 45,000 clones, with 85% to 95% seen only once. About 4% of the sample is taken by the ten largest.

Concerning this clone: What antigen it recognizes has not been identified. It has no much larger one-base neighbor in the sample; base qualities were not kept.

Collaborating institutions collected whole blood in K2EDTA tubes following their own protocols. For TCRbeta analysis, collaborators shipped samples in one of three forms: frozen whole blood, isolated PBMCs, or DNA extracted from either of those sample types. The germline V gene (reference sequence) specifies LNHDA as CDR1 and SQIVND as CDR2. V lost 7 bases and J lost 11 bases, and the count of bases not matched to a germline gene is 6. The cysteine opens and the phenylalanine closes a CDR3 of 12 amino acids. Of the read, only the CDR3 DNA is kept; its 36 bases are in frame from base 1. What the research found in general, with its limitations: How much clinical and demographic metadata was included differed by source and by participant, and the metadata was provided uncurated.

Sequencing input: peripheral blood. Here the chain combines TRBV19 and TRBJ1-4, with 8 central nucleotides matching TRBD1. This receptor was taken from a man aged 50 to 60 with acute or convalescent COVID-19. The DNA sequence reads TGTGCCAGTACAGGGGGCGCGGGGAAACTGTTTTTT. This encodes CASTGGAGKLFF. Reference TRBV19 and TRBJ1-4 genes cover what lies past the CDR3, so the full variable domain is DGGITQSPKYLFRKEGQNVTLSCEQNLNHDAMYWYRQDPGQGLRLIYYSQIVNDFQKGDIAEGYSVSREKKESFPLTVTSAQKNPTAFYLCASTGGAGKLFFGSGTQLSVL.